This paragraph reports one T cell receptor (beta chain). This specimen comes from a study of control samples from healthy donors and cancer patients. The data were produced by immunoSEQ multiplex PCR, yet TCRdb's version contains in-frame clones alone and is incomplete. The sample carries just over 90,000 clones, 70% to 90% recorded once. After removal of 1 base from V and 7 bases from J, the junction contained 13 bases not matched to a gene. The CDR3 covers 17 residues. The germline CDR1 and CDR2 sequences are SGHNT and YENEEA. This TCR was sampled from a woman aged 45 to 65 in good health. The source material was blood. This sequence joins TRBV11-3 and TRBJ1-1; the match to TRBD1 covers 9 bases. For the CDR3, the DNA is TGTGCCAGCAGCTTAGGCCGGGACAGGGCGGGGAGGGGTGAAGCTTTCTTT. It specifies CASSLGRDRAGRGEAFF.